What follows are 10 T cell receptor beta chains derived from one specimen sequenced in a study of CD8 T cells in Susac syndrome. With random hexamers, reverse transcription was performed on roughly 0.45 to 1 ug of RNA. TCRdb analysed the immunoSEQ multiplex PCR reads with MiXCR anew, one entry per CDR3 protein. The sample shows a few hundred thousand distinct CDR3 sequences, around 95% of them seen only once. Sequencing used CD4+ T cells from PBMCs. All receptors come from a human donor with multiple sclerosis.

A single count supports this clonotype. The CDR3 sequence is CTSAEWVWGNQPQHF. The CDR3 nucleotides read TGCACCAGCGCTGAGTGGGTATGGGGGAATCAGCCCCAGCATTTT. This chain joins TRBV1 and TRBJ1-5; TRBD1 is taken as the D call from the table, unchecked against the DNA. TRBV1 is an annotated pseudogene. The CDR3 runs to 15 residues.

The rearrangement links TRBV28 to TRBJ2-6; no firm D call. The CDR3 extends over 15 amino acids. Per germline, CDR1 MDHEN and CDR2 SYDVKM. V was pared by 7 bases and J by 0 bases, with 10 bases between. CDR3 nucleotides: TGTGCCAGCATAAGTCGAGGCTCTGGGGCCAACGTCCTGACTTTC. This gives the protein CASISRGSGANVLTF.

The J gene is TRBJ2-3, the V gene TRBV30; the D gene could be TRBD1 or TRBD2 (5 bases each). V was trimmed by 6 bases and J by 6 bases, leaving 7 bases between them. Germline loops: CDR1 GTSNPN, CDR2 SVGIG (reference sequence). This CDR3 is built from 10 residues. CDR3 in amino acids: CACGADTQYF. DNA of the CDR3: TGTGCCTGCGGGGCGGATACGCAGTATTTT.

V is TRBV7-3 and J is TRBJ1-6, with TRBD1 matching 7 bases. Trimming at V came to 2 bases and at J to 4 bases, leaving 2 bases not matched to a gene. The CDR3 length is 15 residues. Germline V gene lookup returns CDR1 SGHTA and CDR2 FQGTGA. CDR3 region: CASSLGDSYNSPLHF. CDR3 coding DNA: TGTGCCAGCAGCTTAGGGGACAGTTATAATTCACCCCTCCACTTT.

The chain has TRBV20-1 and TRBJ1-6; the match to TRBD1 covers 8 bases. With 5 bases clipped from V and 0 bases from J, the junction kept 6 bases outside the gene matches. The CDR3 contains 16 residues. Germline V gene data show CDR1 as DFQATT and CDR2 as SNEGSKA (reference sequence). Written as DNA, the CDR3 is TGCAGTGCTCGGGACAGGCAGAGCTCCTATAATTCACCCCTCCACTTT. It encodes CSARDRQSSYNSPLHF.

The gene calls are TRBV20-1 and TRBJ2-5; D possibly corresponds to TRBD1 (5 bases). CDR3 length: 13 amino acids. Trimming took off 5 bases at V and 1 base at J, with 11 bases between the two ends. CDR1 and CDR2 from the germline V gene are DFQATT and SNEGSKA (reference sequence). CDR3 nucleotides: TGCAGTGCTTCAACAGGCTCCCAAGAGACCCAGTACTTC. Protein sequence: CSASTGSQETQYF.

The V and J genes are TRBV6-2 or TRBV6-3 and TRBJ2-1; unclear D gene. The CDR3 has 12 residues. V dropped 6 bases and J dropped 7 bases, with 10 bases sitting between them. The V gene's germline CDR1 is MNHEY and CDR2 SVGEGT. CDR3 DNA: TGTGCCAGCAGGACGCTCGGTAATGAGCAGTTCTTC. It specifies CASRTLGNEQFF.

The V call is TRBV2, the J call TRBJ1-1; 7 bases are a match to TRBD1. The CDR3 length is 14 residues. J gave up 7 bases and V 7 bases, and 12 bases lay outside the gene matches. Germline CDR1 and CDR2: SNHLY and FYNNEI. The CDR3 DNA is TGTGCCAGCACATTGGACAGGTTTCGTGTTGAAGCTTTCTTT. It translates to CASTLDRFRVEAFF.

V gene TRBV5-4 combines with J gene TRBJ2-6, with D unresolved. Germline CDR1 SGHNT, CDR2 YYREEE (reference sequence). The CDR3 spans 16 residues. Trimming took off 3 bases at V and 4 bases at J, with 14 bases between the two ends. As DNA, the CDR3 is TGTGCCAGCAGCTGGACCCCCCCTTCGGGGGCCAACGTCCTGACTTTC. Its protein product is CASSWTPPSGANVLTF.

The chain is built from TRBV3-1 and TRBJ2-1; possible D gene TRBD2, 5 bases. The V and J ends lost 3 bases and 5 bases respectively, with 20 bases between them. Germline lookup yields CDR1 LGHDT and CDR2 YNNKEL (reference sequence). This CDR3 region has 17 residues. The CDR3 DNA reads TGTGCCAGCAGCCATCGCGGGTCTATTACCCGAGACAATGAGCAGTTCTTC. As protein: CASSHRGSITRDNEQFF.